Sequencing of this T cell receptor beta chain was carried out in a study of metastatic and nonmetastatic thyroid tumors. This clone was observed a handful of times. The entire patient cohort was treatment-naive prior to thyroid surgery. In the authors' workflow: The study's classifier, a distant-metastasis tool for papillary thyroid cancer, was built using CDR3 differences across clinicopathological groups. TCRdb recomputed clones from the PCR reads via MiXCR. TCRdb's processing, not the authors', yielded these V and J calls. The table records about 13,000 clones, around 25% of them present only once. This CDR3 has 15 amino acids. The germline V gene has CDR1 MRHNA and CDR2 SNTAGT. V shed 2 bases and J shed 8 bases, with 18 bases lying between them.

The sequence was obtained from a female donor with papillary thyroid cancer or a benign thyroid nodule (not recorded which). Some clones in this sample may be carry-over from other donors' samples. This rearrangement joins TRBV6-4 to TRBJ1-2; TRBD1 might be the D (6 bases). The specimen sequenced was adjacent normal tissue. In nucleotides, the CDR3 is TGTGCCAGCAGTGACACCACACAGGGAATAGGAGGCTACACCTTC. The encoded protein is CASSDTTQGIGGYTF.